These 24 T cell receptor beta chains were all obtained from the same sample, sequenced in a study of cytomegalovirus exposure and HLA in healthy donors. The study ran its PCR with 60 Vbeta and 13 Jbeta primers. Repertoires were generated with immunoSEQ multiplex PCR, while TCRdb's copy carries only in-frame clones and drops some. The sample contains around 63,000 clones, approximately 71% of which appear only once. The sample comprised PBMCs. The source is a man aged 55 to 69 in good health and CMV-seropositive.

The rearrangement uses TRBV5-4 and TRBJ2-5; TRBD2 matches 9 bases. This CDR3 has 16 amino acids. Germline V gene sequence: CDR1 SGHNT, CDR2 YYREEE (reference sequence). Trimming cost V 0 bases and J 5 bases; bases outside gene matches: 8. Written as DNA, the CDR3 is TGTGCCAGCAGCTTGGCCGGCGGGACTAGCCTCGAGACCCAGTACTTC. This codes for CASSLAGGTSLETQYF.

This clone showed up just a few times. The J gene is TRBJ1-1, the V gene TRBV7-9, with D unresolved. The CDR3 is made up of 12 amino acids. The V end lost 5 bases, the J end lost 11 bases, and 15 bases lay between the germline ends. Germline assignment: CDR1 SEHNR and CDR2 FQNEAQ (reference sequence). The CDR3 coding sequence is TGTGCCAGCAGCGCCTGGACGGAGGAGGCTTTCTTT. Translated, it gives CASSAWTEEAFF.

The V gene is TRBV6-6, the J gene TRBJ1-4; a weak D match, TRBD1 (6 bases). V gave up 0 bases and J gave up 6 bases, with 11 bases separating them. Germline CDR1 is MNHNY and CDR2 is SVGAGI (reference sequence). The CDR3 is 15 amino acids. As DNA, the CDR3 is TGTGCCAGCAGTTACTCGAGGGCAGGGGATGAAAAACTGTTTTTT. Residues: CASSYSRAGDEKLFF.

The chain carries TRBV27 and TRBJ1-5; D is uncertain. CDR3 size: 13 residues. The germline V gene has CDR1 MNHEY and CDR2 SMNVEV (reference sequence). V lost 4 bases and J 7 bases, leaving 11 bases between the germline ends. The DNA for the CDR3 is TGTGCCAGCAGTTCGGTATGGGAGCAGCCCCAGCATTTT. Its translation is CASSSVWEQPQHF.

The chain couples TRBV6-1 to TRBJ2-1; TRBD1 matches at 8 bases. The ends lost 7 bases at V and 2 bases at J; junction bases unmatched: 7. Germline lookup yields CDR1 MNHNS and CDR2 SASEGT. This CDR3 has 15 amino acids. The CDR3 loop reads CASNSQGDAYNEQFF. The CDR3 DNA reads TGTGCCAGCAATTCACAGGGGGACGCCTACAATGAGCAGTTCTTC.

Note on this clone: The sample carries other DNA sequences with the same CDR3. The V gene is TRBV11-3, the J gene TRBJ2-1; TRBD2 agrees at 8 bases. V lost 5 bases, J lost 7 bases, and 13 bases stayed unmatched. The CDR3 runs 16 residues. CDR1 is SGHNT, CDR2 YENEEA, per germline. The CDR3 region is CASSQVTAGVGNEQFF. CDR3 coding DNA: TGTGCCAGCAGCCAGGTGACAGCGGGAGTTGGGAATGAGCAGTTCTTC.

The chain combines TRBV27 with TRBJ2-1; 9 bases map to TRBD2. The CDR3 sequence is 14 residues long. V lost 6 bases, J lost 5 bases, and 5 bases stayed unmatched. Germline values: CDR1 MNHEY, CDR2 SMNVEV (reference sequence). The CDR3 nucleotides are TGTGCCAGCAGGCCGGGACTAGCAGACAATGAGCAGTTCTTC. This sequence encodes CASRPGLADNEQFF.

The chain employs TRBV19 and TRBJ2-5, with 9 nucleotides matching TRBD1. The V and J ends lost 3 bases and 2 bases, in that order; junction bases with no gene match: 10. The CDR3 sequence is 17 residues long. Germline loops: CDR1 LNHDA, CDR2 SQIVND (reference sequence). CDR3 coding DNA: TGTGCCAGTAGTATGACGGACAGGGGTCCGTTTCAAGAGACCCAGTACTTC. It specifies CASSMTDRGPFQETQYF.

The rearrangement uses TRBV13 and TRBJ2-5, with a tentative D call TRBD2 (6 bases). V was pared by 4 bases and J by 3 bases, with 12 bases between. The CDR3 extends over 14 amino acids. Germline-derived CDR1 and CDR2 are PRHDT and FYEKMQ (reference sequence). The CDR3 here is CASSSRDFKETQYF. For the CDR3, the DNA is TGTGCCAGCAGCTCAAGGGACTTCAAAGAGACCCAGTACTTC.

The V call is TRBV21-1, the J call TRBJ2-3; TRBD1 is taken as the D call from the table, unchecked against the DNA. TRBV21-1 represents a pseudogene. The CDR3 length is 15 residues. CDR3 loop: CASSKGTGDTDTQYF. CDR3 nucleotide sequence: TGTGCCAGCAGCAAAGGGACAGGGGACACAGATACGCAGTATTTT.

V is TRBV5-6 and J is TRBJ2-2; 7 bases fit TRBD2. Trimming at V came to 0 bases and at J to 8 bases, leaving 7 bases not matched to a gene. Per the germline V gene, CDR1 is SGHDT and CDR2 is YYEEEE. The CDR3 covers 15 residues. In DNA, the CDR3 is TGTGCCAGCAGCTTGGCGGGAGGCCCCGGAGGGGAGCTGTTTTTT. Translating gives CASSLAGGPGGELFF.

The V gene is TRBV14, the J gene TRBJ2-7; 9 bases line up with TRBD1. This CDR3 spans 15 amino acids. With V trimmed by 3 bases and J by 3 bases, 6 bases remained unmatched. CDR1 is SGHDN, CDR2 FVKESK, per germline. The CDR3 DNA reads as TGTGCCAGCAGCCATTCCGGGACAGGGTTCTACGAGCAGTACTTC. Amino acids: CASSHSGTGFYEQYF.

In this sample, this clone turned up a few times. The chain uses TRBV5-4 and TRBJ2-5, with 8 positions matching TRBD1. V trimming: 4 bases; J trimming: 4 bases; junction bases outside the gene matches: 12. Germline-derived CDR1 and CDR2 are SGHNT and YYREEE (reference sequence). There are 16 residues in the CDR3. CDR3 amino acids: CASSPGTGVRTETQYF. The CDR3 region has the DNA TGTGCCAGCAGCCCGGGGACAGGAGTCCGAACAGAGACCCAGTACTTC.

This clone was picked up a small number of times. The V gene is TRBV2, the J gene TRBJ1-6, with TRBD1 matching 8 bases. V shed 5 bases and J 8 bases; nucleotides not matched to a gene: 5. CDR3 size: 14 residues. CDR1 is SNHLY, CDR2 FYNNEI, per germline. This CDR3 is CASSLWTGYSPLHF. CDR3 nucleotides: TGTGCCAGCAGTTTGTGGACAGGGTATTCACCCCTCCACTTT.

The rearrangement uses TRBV5-5 and TRBJ1-5; a possible D gene is TRBD1 (6 bases). This CDR3 has 14 amino acids. Germline CDR1 and CDR2: SGHKS and YYEKEE (reference sequence). V shed 3 bases and J shed 3 bases, with 10 bases lying between them. CDR3 nucleotide sequence: TGTGCCAGCAGCTGGACAGATTCCAATCAGCCCCAGCATTTT. This translates into CASSWTDSNQPQHF.

This clone was seen only a few times. The chain combines TRBV5-1 with TRBJ1-1; perhaps TRBD1 as D (5 bases). The CDR3 covers 14 residues. The V gene's germline CDR1 is SGHRS and CDR2 YFSETQ. Between the trimmed V and J ends, which lost 0 bases and 1 base, there was a span of 7 bases. The CDR3 DNA reads as TGCGCCAGCAGCTTGGGGGGGGAGAACACTGAAGCTTTCTTT. Its translation: CASSLGGENTEAFF.

The chain uses TRBV21-1 and TRBJ1-4; TRBD1 is the table's D call and was not checked against the DNA. TRBV21-1 constitutes a pseudogene. There are 15 residues in the CDR3. CDR3 DNA: TGTGCCAGCACCCCCTGGGCAGGGGGCTATGAAAAACTGTTTTTT. Amino acid sequence: CASTPWAGGYEKLFF.

Here the CDR3 reads CASRAGGNQPQHF. CDR3 in DNA: TGCGCCAGCAGGGCAGGGGGGAATCAGCCCCAGCATTTT. The chain carries TRBV10-2 and TRBJ1-5; 7 bases are shared with TRBD1. The V gene's germline CDR1 is WSHSY and CDR2 SAAADI. The CDR3 spans 13 residues. J lost 4 bases, V lost 6 bases, and 3 bases had no gene match.

A single count supports this clone. V usage is TRBV1 and J usage is TRBJ2-3; the table calls TRBD1, which could not be checked here. TRBV1 constitutes a pseudogene. The CDR3 totals 14 residues. Written as DNA, the CDR3 is TGCACCAGCAGCCAGGGCGCTAGCACAGATACGCAGTATTTT. This gives the protein CTSSQGASTDTQYF.

This chain joins TRBV4-1 and TRBJ1-3, with D possibly being TRBD1 (5 bases). V lost 2 bases to trimming and J lost 0 bases, with 8 bases between them. Germline V gene lookup returns CDR1 MGHRA and CDR2 YSYEKL. This CDR3 spans 15 amino acids. Written as DNA, the CDR3 is TGCGCCAGCAGCCAACGAACAGGCTCTGGAAACACCATATATTTT. Protein: CASSQRTGSGNTIYF.

Turning to this clone: Its ends do not fully match the called genes, so a read error is possible. The genes are TRBV10-2 and TRBJ1-2; 7 nucleotides align to TRBD1. The CDR3 contains 13 residues. Germline V CDR1 and CDR2: WSHSY, SAAADI. This CDR3 reads CASRESGQDGYTF. CDR3 bases: TGCGCCAGCAGAGAGTCAGGACAGGATGGCTACACCTTC.

The chain uses TRBV6-5 and TRBJ1-1; D ambiguous. V was shortened by 5 bases and J by 4 bases, with 11 bases between the two germline ends. Germline V gene lookup returns CDR1 MNHEY and CDR2 SVGAGI. The CDR3 spans 13 residues. The CDR3 DNA reads TGTGCCAGCAGTCTGGGAGAAAGCACTGAAGCTTTCTTT. The encoded protein is CASSLGESTEAFF.

This clone turned up a few times. J is TRBJ1-2 and V is TRBV5-6; no reliable D call. Trimming removed 2 bases at V and 4 bases at J, with 18 bases between. The CDR3 consists of 16 residues. Germline V CDR1 and CDR2: SGHDT, YYEEEE. The CDR3 protein is CASSFALEVRRYGYTF. The DNA of the CDR3 is TGTGCCAGCAGCTTTGCTTTAGAGGTTCGGCGCTATGGCTACACCTTC.

V usage is TRBV5-1 and J usage is TRBJ2-3; 14 bases are shared with TRBD2. Looked up from germline, CDR1 is SGHRS and CDR2 is YFSETQ. The trim removed 3 bases at V and 6 bases at J, leaving 9 bases unmatched. This CDR3 is 17 amino acids long. CDR3 sequence (DNA): TGCGCCAGCAGCTCAGGACTAGCGGGAGGACGGGTGGATACGCAGTATTTT. It encodes CASSSGLAGGRVDTQYF.